A selection of T cell receptor beta chains follows, all from one sample in a study of cytomegalovirus exposure and HLA in healthy donors. The table came from immunoSEQ multiplex PCR; TCRdb's copy has only in-frame clones and leaves some out. Recorded here are approximately 130,000 clones; the top ten clones represent about 2.1%. The sequenced sample consisted of PBMCs. Receptors originate from a woman aged 55-75 years in good health and CMV-seronegative. Both conserved end residues are part of each CDR3. The order of the fields is V gene, CDR3 protein.

V gene: TRBV4-1
CDR3 protein: CASSLGQGAINEQFF

V gene: TRBV10-3
CDR3 protein: CAISGAEGKANTGELFF

V gene: TRBV6-1
CDR3 protein: CASSGTSATDTQYF

V gene: TRBV29-1
CDR3 protein: CSVGPSSYEQYF

V gene: TRBV6-5
CDR3 protein: CASRMVGASEQYF

V gene: TRBV28
CDR3 protein: CASSSGQGSSYNSPLHF

V gene: TRBV2
CDR3 protein: CASGGTITDTQYF

V gene: TRBV19
CDR3 protein: CASHQTGGRGYTF

V gene: TRBV7-9
CDR3 protein: CASSIPTGADVNTQYF

V gene: TRBV10-1
CDR3 protein: CASSEVAGVGEQFF

V gene: TRBV15
CDR3 protein: CATSRGEGTEVFF

V gene: TRBV28
CDR3 protein: CATSDRSYEQYF

V gene: TRBV7-8
CDR3 protein: CASRSSSGRNTGELFF

V gene: TRBV19
CDR3 protein: CASSIHPSYNSPLHF

V gene: TRBV9
CDR3 protein: CASSLTGQGEKLFF

V gene: TRBV6-5
CDR3 protein: CASSYSIGRVNTEAFF

V gene: TRBV28
CDR3 protein: CASSLTGTVVTEAFF

V gene: TRBV13
CDR3 protein: CASSLKSAYEQYF

V gene: TRBV28
CDR3 protein: CASSPTGVGELFF

V gene: TRBV11-2
CDR3 protein: CASSARQGLTEAFF

V gene: TRBV9
CDR3 protein: CASSVEQLSGYTF

V gene: TRBV7-9
CDR3 protein: CASSPAIQVEAFF

V gene: TRBV19
CDR3 protein: CASSADRDSPLHF

V gene: TRBV7-9
CDR3 protein: CASSPRENQPQHF

V gene: TRBV21-1
CDR3 protein: CASKTHRVPDTQYF

V gene: TRBV5-1
CDR3 protein: CASSQPIGAQETQYF

V gene: TRBV19
CDR3 protein: CASSSPPGNTEAFF

V gene: TRBV6-5
CDR3 protein: CASRTRTNTGELFF

V gene: TRBV9
CDR3 protein: CASSVSGNRAGEAFF

V gene: TRBV7-9
CDR3 protein: CASRQSGGGDNEQFF

V gene: TRBV19
CDR3 protein: CASSTGQGLSSGNTIYF